The 11 T cell receptor beta chains below were found in one sample sequenced in a study of blood T cell repertoires in COVID-19. Assay used: immunoSEQ multiplex PCR; TCRdb lists only in-frame clones, some missing. The data contain some 330,000 clones, approximately 90% of them singletons. The sequencing sample was made of PBMCs or T cells enriched from blood (not recorded which). Receptors were obtained from a man aged 30 to 45 who had recovered from COVID-19.

The J gene is TRBJ1-1, the V gene TRBV5-4; D uncertain. V lost 1 base to trimming and J lost 3 bases, with 10 bases between them. This CDR3 has 14 amino acids. Germline V gene data show CDR1 as SGHNT and CDR2 as YYREEE (reference sequence). CDR3 DNA: TGTGCCAGCAGCTTGTCACCCGGGGACACTGAAGCTTTCTTT. As protein: CASSLSPGDTEAFF.

The V and J genes are TRBV12-3 or TRBV12-4 and TRBJ2-5; D might be TRBD1 (7 bases). CDR3 length: 13 amino acids. Between the trimmed V and J ends, which lost 4 bases and 4 bases, there was a span of 10 bases. The CDR3 reads CASSSQGGETQYF. The CDR3 nucleotides read TGTGCCAGCAGTTCCCAGGGGGGAGAGACCCAGTACTTC.

This clone has just a few counts. The V call is TRBV5-6, the J call TRBJ1-2; a possible D gene is TRBD1 (5 bases). V was trimmed by 2 bases and J by 2 bases, leaving 7 bases between them. This CDR3 spans 13 amino acids. Germline V CDR1 and CDR2: SGHDT, YYEEEE. CDR3 region: CASSLQENYGYTF. CDR3 sequence (DNA): TGTGCCAGCAGCTTACAGGAGAACTATGGCTACACCTTC. Based on the CDR3 plus reference TRBV5-6 and TRBJ1-2, the full variable domain is DAGVTQSPTHLIKTRGQQVTLRCSPKSGHDTVSWYQQALGQGPQFIFQYYEEEERQRGNFPDRFSGHQFPNYSSELNVNALLLGDSALYLCASSLQENYGYTFGSGTRLTVV.

The V call is TRBV5-1, the J call TRBJ2-7; 12 bases map to TRBD2. Germline-derived CDR1 and CDR2 are SGHRS and YFSETQ. Trimming cost V 7 bases and J 4 bases; bases outside gene matches: 12. The CDR3 loop spans 16 amino acids. This CDR3 is CASGQRRTSGTYEQYF. The CDR3 bases are TGCGCCAGCGGCCAGAGAAGGACTAGCGGGACTTACGAGCAGTACTTC.

The chain has TRBV27 and TRBJ2-7; 7 nucleotides match TRBD1. The trim removed 2 bases at V and 5 bases at J, leaving 6 bases unmatched. This CDR3 comprises 14 residues. Germline lookup yields CDR1 MNHEY and CDR2 SMNVEV (reference sequence). CDR3 coding DNA: TGTGCCAGCAGTTTACGACAGGGACAGAACGAGCAGTACTTC. Protein product: CASSLRQGQNEQYF.

The chain recombines TRBV14 with TRBJ2-1; maybe TRBD2 (5 bases). V dropped 1 base and J dropped 5 bases, with 18 bases sitting between them. Looked up from germline, CDR1 is SGHDN and CDR2 is FVKESK. This CDR3 is built from 17 residues. As DNA, the CDR3 is TGTGCCAGCAGCCAAGTCCCCTGGAGCGGAGACAACAATGAGCAGTTCTTC. Its protein product is CASSQVPWSGDNNEQFF.

A note on this clone: Other DNA sequences from this sample encode an identical CDR3 as well. The chain joins TRBV12-3 or TRBV12-4 to TRBJ1-5, with D perhaps matching TRBD1 (5 bases). This CDR3 is 13 amino acids long. Trimming removed 2 bases from V and 4 bases from J, with 6 bases in between. CDR3 amino acids: CASSLSGNQPQHF. The CDR3 coding sequence is TGTGCCAGCAGTTTATCAGGGAATCAGCCCCAGCATTTT.

The V and J genes are TRBV5-6 and TRBJ1-6, with a possible D match to TRBD1 (6 bases). Looked up from germline, CDR1 is SGHDT and CDR2 is YYEEEE. Trimming stripped 1 base from V and 7 bases from J, with 12 bases between. The CDR3 is 15 residues long. The CDR3: CASSLPGGTNSPLHF. The CDR3 nucleotides are TGTGCCAGCAGCTTGCCGGGGGGCACGAATTCACCCCTCCACTTT.

The chain uses TRBV29-1 and TRBJ1-5, with D possibly being TRBD1 (5 bases). Germline V gives CDR1 SQVTM, CDR2 ANQGSEA. The CDR3 runs 14 residues. With 0 bases removed from V and 0 bases from J, the gap between germline ends came to 6 bases. The CDR3 protein is CSVEEGGSNQPQHF. As DNA, the CDR3 is TGCAGCGTTGAAGAGGGGGGTAGCAATCAGCCCCAGCATTTT. Together with reference TRBV29-1 and TRBJ1-5, the CDR3 gives the full variable domain: SAVISQKPSRDICQRGTSLTIQCQVDSQVTMMFWYRQQPGQSLTLIATANQGSEATYESGFVIDKFPISRPNLTFSTLTVSNMSPEDSSIYLCSVEEGGSNQPQHFGDGTRLSIL.

The chain has TRBV18 and TRBJ1-1; 11 bases agree with TRBD1. Trimming at V came to 3 bases and at J to 10 bases, leaving 4 bases not matched to a gene. This CDR3 is 13 amino acids long. Germline lookup yields CDR1 KGHSH and CDR2 LQKENI. CDR3 amino acids: CASSPGTGGIAFF. For the CDR3, the DNA is TGTGCCAGCTCACCGGGGACAGGGGGAATAGCTTTCTTT.

This clone turned up a few times. The chain employs TRBV6-5 and TRBJ1-6; 10 nucleotides align to TRBD1. The germline CDR1 and CDR2 sequences are MNHEY and SVGAGI. V lost 0 bases and J lost 8; bases outside the gene matches: 4. The CDR3 is 16 amino acids. The CDR3 spells CASSYSAGTGDSPLHF. The CDR3 DNA is TGTGCCAGCAGTTACTCGGCCGGGACAGGGGATTCACCCCTCCACTTT.